The TCR beta chain under discussion was sequenced for a study of shared clonotypes between healthy human individuals. V trimming: 2 bases; J trimming: 7 bases; junction bases outside the gene matches: 6. In germline, CDR1 is SGHRS, CDR2 YFSETQ. The CDR3 sequence is 13 residues long. The investigators split CD4+ cells into a CD45RA+ naive subset and a CD45RA-negative memory subset. Here immunoSEQ multiplex PCR was the method, and the copy in TCRdb shows in-frame clones only, minus some. The profile covers millions of clones, with more than 80% appearing a single time and about 0.39% taken by the ten largest.

The V and J genes are TRBV5-1 and TRBJ2-7, with 7 positions matching TRBD1. The sequencing input was naive CD4+ T cells from PBMCs. Sample subset: CD45RA+ positively selected. This receptor was identified in a man younger than 35 in good health. Some clones in this sample may be carry-over from other donors' samples. The CDR3 region has the DNA TGCGCCAGCAGCTTAAGCCAGGGGGAAGAGCAGTACTTC. Amino acids: CASSLSQGEEQYF.